The T cell receptor beta chain under discussion was sequenced for a study of blood T cell repertoires in COVID-19. Living in about 25 US areas, the participants were between roughly 18 and 95 years of age. Symptom resolution, clearance, or two negative PCRs marked the recovered donors of Cohort 3. Assay used: immunoSEQ multiplex PCR; TCRdb lists only in-frame clones, some missing. The sample yields 250,000 to 300,000 clones, around 92% seen once. The TCR comes from a woman aged 60 to 75 who had recovered from COVID-19. Sequenced sample: PBMCs or T cells enriched from blood (not recorded which).

The CDR3 sequence is CASSSRPRGQEGTEAFF. The CDR3 DNA follows: TGTGCCAGCAGCTCACGACCCCGGGGCCAGGAGGGTACTGAAGCTTTCTTT. The V and J genes are TRBV11-2 and TRBJ1-1, with D possibly TRBD1 on 5 matching bases. CDR3 length equals 17 residues. Germline CDR1 SGHAT, CDR2 FQNNGV. V was clipped by 4 bases and J by 5 bases, with 23 bases between them. The whole variable domain, remainder taken from reference TRBV11-2 and TRBJ1-1, is EAGVAQSPRYKIIEKRQSVAFWCNPISGHATLYWYQQILGQGPKLLIQFQNNGVVDDSQLPKDRFSAERLKGVDSTLKIQPAKLEDSAVYLCASSSRPRGQEGTEAFFGQGTRLTVV.